This TCR beta chain emerged from a study of PD-1 blockade in classical Hodgkin lymphoma. About this clone itself: Its antigen is not known.

Here immunoSEQ multiplex PCR was the method, and the copy in TCRdb shows in-frame clones only, minus some. The table lists tens of thousands of clones, 75% to 90% of them singletons. Each patient experienced a relapse that followed autologous stem cell transplantation, and brentuximab vedotin exposure varied. Findings and caveats of the study: CD4+ TCR diversity, unlike CD8+, climbed significantly by C4D1.

The sequencing here drew on peripheral blood mononuclear cells (PBMCs), taken at baseline. The receptor comes from a human donor with classical Hodgkin lymphoma.

The CDR3: CASKVWAGQETQYF. The CDR3 nucleotides read TGTGCCAGTAAAGTGTGGGCGGGTCAAGAGACCCAGTACTTC. The chain has TRBV19 and TRBJ2-5, with D maybe TRBD2 (5 bases). The CDR3 is 14 amino acids. V lost 7 bases, J lost 2 bases, and 14 bases lay in between. Germline-derived CDR1 and CDR2 are LNHDA and SQIVND (reference sequence).